Each of the 21 T cell receptor beta chains below was sequenced from the same sample in a study of a mutant IDH1 vaccine in newly diagnosed glioma. No antigen has been assigned to these receptors. The table came from immunoSEQ multiplex PCR; TCRdb's copy has only in-frame clones and leaves some out. The table has 60,000 to 75,000 clones, under 85% seen once. Time point in this sample: week 11, during vaccination. Mutant IDH1 20-mer peptide, at 300 ug, made up each vaccine dose, with topical imiquimod. Sequences were derived from PBMCs, sampled from a glioma patient whose treatment included an IDH1 peptide vaccine. The source is a man aged 25-45 years with glioma.

V and J are TRBV15 and TRBJ2-3, with D perhaps given as TRBD1 or TRBD2 (6 bases each). V was shortened by 0 bases and J by 2 bases, with 9 bases between the two germline ends. In germline, CDR1 is LNHNV, CDR2 YYDKDF (reference sequence). The CDR3 has 15 residues. CDR3 bases: TGTGCCACCAGCAGAGATAGGGGGGCCACAGATACGCAGTATTTT. Its translation is CATSRDRGATDTQYF.

The genes are TRBV29-1 and TRBJ2-1; D is uncertain. The CDR3 covers 12 residues. Between the trimmed V and J ends, which lost 2 bases and 5 bases, there was a span of 7 bases. Germline V lookup: CDR1 SQVTM, CDR2 ANQGSEA. The CDR3 DNA is TGCAGCGTTGAATGGCGACACAATGAGCAGTTCTTC. It translates to CSVEWRHNEQFF.

This clone was seen more than once but under ten times. The chain combines TRBV10-1 with TRBJ2-1; D perhaps matches TRBD2 (6 bases). V lost 11 bases, J lost 0 bases, and 20 bases lay in between. CDR1 is WNHNN and CDR2 is SYGVQD in the germline V gene (reference sequence). The CDR3 runs to 16 residues. In DNA form, the CDR3 reads TGCGCCTCGGGGGAGAAAACCTGGAGCTCCTACAATGAGCAGTTCTTC. It encodes CASGEKTWSSYNEQFF.

The table lists this clone with a few counts. The chain is built from TRBV13 and TRBJ1-1; D ambiguous. Per the germline V gene, CDR1 is PRHDT and CDR2 is FYEKMQ (reference sequence). CDR3 length: 13 residues. V lost 8 bases, J lost 1 base, and 11 bases lay in between. The CDR3 nucleotides are TGTGCCAGCTGCGGCTTAGCGAACACTGAAGCTTTCTTT. It codes for CASCGLANTEAFF.

A remark on this clone: Germline is not matched at one junction end, which may reflect a read error. The rearrangement uses TRBV30 and TRBJ2-1, with 7 nucleotides matching TRBD1. Germline values: CDR1 GTSNPN, CDR2 SVGIG (reference sequence). CDR3 length: 14 amino acids. CDR3 in amino acids: CAWEKGQSYNEQLF. DNA for the CDR3: TGTGCCTGGGAGAAGGGACAGAGTTACAATGAGCAGCTCTTC.

The rearrangement links TRBV7-3 to TRBJ1-4; D is undetermined. With 2 bases removed from V and 2 bases from J, the gap between germline ends came to 6 bases. The germline CDR1 and CDR2 sequences are SGHTA and FQGTGA. The length of the CDR3 is 14 residues. The CDR3 loop reads CASSLGRTNEKLFF. The CDR3 DNA reads TGTGCCAGCAGCTTAGGGAGGACTAATGAAAAACTGTTTTTT.

This clone was seen only a few times. V gene TRBV28 combines with J gene TRBJ2-7, with TRBD1 matching 8 bases. There are 14 residues in the CDR3. The germline V gene encodes CDR1 MDHEN and CDR2 SYDVKM. With V trimmed by 2 bases and J by 3 bases, 3 bases remained unmatched. The CDR3 loop reads CASSLQGASYEQYF. CDR3 nucleotide sequence: TGTGCCAGCAGTTTACAGGGGGCGAGCTACGAGCAGTACTTC.

The V gene is TRBV5-1, the J gene TRBJ2-6; no definite D call. V lost 0 bases and J lost 1, with 14 bases in between. Per germline, CDR1 SGHRS and CDR2 YFSETQ. The CDR3 sequence is 18 residues long. The CDR3 DNA follows: TGCGCCAGCAGCTTGGATGGGATGATGCTTTCTGGGGCCAACGTCCTGACTTTC. This translates into CASSLDGMMLSGANVLTF.

The chain couples TRBV5-6 to TRBJ1-5; a possible D gene is TRBD1 (5 bases). With 3 bases removed from V and 0 bases from J, the gap between germline ends came to 10 bases. CDR3 size: 15 residues. Germline V gene sequence: CDR1 SGHDT, CDR2 YYEEEE. The CDR3 reads CASSSTVYSNQPQHF. CDR3 in DNA: TGTGCCAGCAGCTCGACAGTCTATAGCAATCAGCCCCAGCATTTT.

This clone was observed once. This rearrangement joins TRBV19 to TRBJ1-3; no firm D call. The CDR3 extends over 15 amino acids. Trimming removed 3 bases at V and 3 bases at J, with 12 bases between. The germline gives CDR1 LNHDA, CDR2 SQIVND (reference sequence). CDR3 in amino acids: CASSISHWDGNTIYF. The CDR3 nucleotides read TGTGCCAGTAGTATTTCACATTGGGATGGAAACACCATATATTTT.

The genes are TRBV4-1 and TRBJ1-1, with 8 bases matching TRBD1. V was clipped by 3 bases and J by 4 bases; unmatched bases: 7. Germline CDR1 and CDR2: MGHRA and YSYEKL. The CDR3 loop spans 15 amino acids. CDR3 sequence reads: CASSHFKTGGTEAFF. The CDR3 DNA sequence: TGCGCCAGCAGCCACTTCAAAACAGGGGGCACTGAAGCTTTCTTT.

The V call is TRBV7-2, the J call TRBJ2-4; possible D gene TRBD2, 7 bases. The V and J ends lost 5 bases and 7 bases respectively, with 21 bases between them. The CDR3 spans 16 residues. Germline V gives CDR1 SGHTA, CDR2 FQGNSA. DNA for the CDR3: TGTGCCAGCAGCCGAGGTTTGGGAGGGGGTCGGAACATTCAGTACTTC. This codes for CASSRGLGGGRNIQYF.

This chain joins TRBV5-6 and TRBJ1-1, with no clear D. V lost 2 bases, J lost 3 bases, and 5 bases lay in between. Germline values: CDR1 SGHDT, CDR2 YYEEEE. The CDR3 extends over 12 amino acids. CDR3: CASSLEDTEAFF. CDR3 nucleotide sequence: TGTGCCAGCAGCTTAGAAGACACTGAAGCTTTCTTT.

This chain joins TRBV5-1 and TRBJ2-3; 9 bases match TRBD1. Trimming took 3 bases from V and 0 from J; bases not matched to a gene: 5. The germline gives CDR1 SGHRS, CDR2 YFSETQ. CDR3 length equals 16 residues. In DNA, the CDR3 is TGCGCCAGCAGCTGGGGGACAGGGCATAGCACAGATACGCAGTATTTT. Protein product: CASSWGTGHSTDTQYF.

CDR3 residues: CASSLSGIDNEQFF. Written as DNA, the CDR3 is TGTGCCAGCAGCTTAAGTGGGATCGACAATGAGCAGTTCTTC. The chain employs TRBV7-3 and TRBJ2-1, with D hard to call. V shed 1 base and J shed 5 bases, with 9 bases lying between them. The CDR3 length is 14 residues. CDR1 is SGHTA and CDR2 is FQGTGA in the germline V gene.

The chain recombines TRBV4-1 with TRBJ2-1; TRBD1 aligns across 7 bases. Germline V gives CDR1 MGHRA, CDR2 YSYEKL. The V gene end was trimmed by 1 base and the J gene end by 6 bases; junction bases not matched to a gene: 6. The CDR3 is 15 residues long. The CDR3, as DNA: TGCGCCAGCAGCCAAGTACAGGGGTTCGGCAATGAGCAGTTCTTC. Encoded protein: CASSQVQGFGNEQFF.

The V and J genes are TRBV27 and TRBJ2-3, with D unresolved. The CDR3 contains 13 residues. V gave up 3 bases and J gave up 6 bases, with 10 bases separating them. In germline, CDR1 is MNHEY, CDR2 SMNVEV (reference sequence). CDR3 coding DNA: TGTGCCAGCAGTTTCCGACAACGGGATACGCAGTATTTT. Translation gives CASSFRQRDTQYF.

This chain uses TRBV6-6 with TRBJ1-5; 11 positions agree with TRBD1. The CDR3 covers 15 residues. Germline trimming cut 7 bases from V and 7 bases from J; bases unmatched to any gene: 9. Germline-derived CDR1 and CDR2 are MNHNY and SVGAGI (reference sequence). In DNA form, the CDR3 reads TGTGCCAGCACCTCCGGACAGGGGGCGGACCAGCCCCAGCATTTT. It specifies CASTSGQGADQPQHF.

V usage is TRBV28 and J usage is TRBJ1-1; D unclear. With 4 bases removed from V and 8 bases from J, the gap between germline ends came to 8 bases. Germline loops: CDR1 MDHEN, CDR2 SYDVKM. The CDR3 consists of 11 residues. CDR3 region: CASSYPGEAFF. The CDR3 DNA sequence: TGTGCCAGCAGTTATCCCGGGGAAGCTTTCTTT.

The J gene is TRBJ2-1, the V gene TRBV10-1; TRBD2 agrees at 10 bases. Trimming took 5 bases from V and 9 from J; bases not matched to a gene: 10. CDR1 and CDR2 from the germline V gene are WNHNN and SYGVQD (reference sequence). The CDR3 length is 15 residues. In nucleotides, the CDR3 is TGCGCCAGCAGTAATGGGCTAGCGGGAGAACTTGAGCAGTTCTTC. It is translated as CASSNGLAGELEQFF.

A few counts support this clone. This chain connects TRBV2 to TRBJ1-1, with D possibly matching TRBD1 (5 bases). The CDR3 has 16 amino acids. Germline CDR1 is SNHLY and CDR2 is FYNNEI. Trimming removed 2 bases at V and 5 bases at J, with 18 bases between. CDR3 sequence reads: CASSEQRQGVLTEAFF. CDR3 coding DNA: TGTGCCAGCAGTGAACAAAGGCAGGGCGTTTTAACTGAAGCTTTCTTT. Filled out from reference TRBV2 and TRBJ1-1, the complete variable domain reads EPEVTQTPSHQVTQMGQEVILRCVPISNHLYFYWYRQILGQKVEFLVSFYNNEISEKSEIFDDQFSVERPDGSNFTLKIRSTKLEDSAMYFCASSEQRQGVLTEAFFGQGTRLTVV.